The clone carrying this T cell receptor beta chain has at least ten counts. The antigen remains unidentified. V lost 8 bases and J lost 8; bases outside the gene matches: 9. The CDR3 covers 12 residues. Germline assignment: CDR1 SQVTM and CDR2 ANQGSEA. These data come from a study of CD8 T cells in ankylosing spondylitis. Overall study results and limits: Ankylosing spondylitis blood appeared to be characterized by a TCR beta motif of 8 or 9 highly homologous variants. Reportedly, significant enrichment of disease-linked clones occurred in matched ankylosing spondylitis synovial fluid.

MiXCR, run by TCRdb on the 5' RACE reads, gives a single entry per CDR3 protein. Of about 36,000 distinct CDR3 sequences listed, 8% to 13% are singletons. The sequenced material came from synovial fluid, either unsorted or a sorted T cell fraction (not recorded which). This receptor was obtained from a male donor with ankylosing spondylitis. The chain carries TRBV29-1 and TRBJ2-1; 7 bases agree with TRBD2. The CDR3 loop is CSSHGGTHEQFF. The CDR3 bases are TGCAGCTCCCACGGGGGGACCCATGAGCAGTTCTTC.